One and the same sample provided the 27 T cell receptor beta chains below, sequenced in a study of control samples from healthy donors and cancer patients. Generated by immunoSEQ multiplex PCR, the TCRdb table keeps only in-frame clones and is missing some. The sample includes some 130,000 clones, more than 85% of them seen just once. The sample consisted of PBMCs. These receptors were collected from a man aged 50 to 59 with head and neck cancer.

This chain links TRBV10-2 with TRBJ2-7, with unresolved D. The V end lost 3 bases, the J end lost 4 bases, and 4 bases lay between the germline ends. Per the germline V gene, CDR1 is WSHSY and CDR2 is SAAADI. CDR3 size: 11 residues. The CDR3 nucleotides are TGCGCCAGCAGTGACCTTTACGAGCAGTACTTC. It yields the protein CASSDLYEQYF.

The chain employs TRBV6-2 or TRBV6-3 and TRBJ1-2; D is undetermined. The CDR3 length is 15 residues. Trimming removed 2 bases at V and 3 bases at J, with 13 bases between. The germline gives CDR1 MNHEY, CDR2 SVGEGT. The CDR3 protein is CASSYGGIVDYGYTF. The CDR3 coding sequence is TGTGCCAGCAGTTACGGAGGAATTGTAGACTATGGCTACACCTTC.

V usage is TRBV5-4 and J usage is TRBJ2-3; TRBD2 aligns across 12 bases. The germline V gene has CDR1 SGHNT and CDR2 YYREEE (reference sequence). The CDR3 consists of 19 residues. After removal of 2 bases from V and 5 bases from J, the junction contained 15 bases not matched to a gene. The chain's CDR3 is CASSFGLAGRGARGDTQYF. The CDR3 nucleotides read TGTGCCAGCAGCTTCGGACTAGCGGGGCGTGGAGCGCGAGGAGATACGCAGTATTTT.

The CDR3 nucleotides read TGTGCCAGCACGACAGGGGTTGGCTACACCTTC. This sequence encodes CASTTGVGYTF. This sequence joins TRBV12-3 or TRBV12-4 and TRBJ1-2, with TRBD1 identical over 8 bases. There are 11 residues in the CDR3. Unmatched junction bases numbered 2, after V lost 7 bases and J lost 7 bases.

The CDR3 DNA reads TGTGCCAGCAGATCACCCAGACTAGGAGATATGTACGAGCAGTACTTC. This encodes CASRSPRLGDMYEQYF. This chain joins TRBV28 and TRBJ2-7, with D possibly matching TRBD2 (6 bases). From germline, CDR1 is MDHEN and CDR2 SYDVKM. V was trimmed by 6 bases and J by 4 bases, leaving 22 bases between them. This CDR3 contains 16 residues.

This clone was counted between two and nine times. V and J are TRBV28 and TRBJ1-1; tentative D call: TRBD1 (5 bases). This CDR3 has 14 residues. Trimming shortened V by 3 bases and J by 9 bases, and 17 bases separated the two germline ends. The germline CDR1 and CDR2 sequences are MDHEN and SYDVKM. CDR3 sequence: CASSLRVTGQKAFF. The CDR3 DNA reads TGTGCCAGCAGTTTGAGGGTAACAGGTCAAAAAGCTTTCTTT.

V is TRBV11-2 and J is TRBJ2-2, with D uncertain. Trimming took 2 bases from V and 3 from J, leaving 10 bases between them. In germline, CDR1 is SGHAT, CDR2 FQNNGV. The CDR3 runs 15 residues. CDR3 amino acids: CASSLRREYTGELFF. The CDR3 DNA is TGTGCCAGCAGCTTAAGGAGAGAATACACCGGGGAGCTGTTTTTT.

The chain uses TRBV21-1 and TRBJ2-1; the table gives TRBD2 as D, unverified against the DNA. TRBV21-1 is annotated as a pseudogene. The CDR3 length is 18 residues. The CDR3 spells CASKTGDQRGGLVFEQFF. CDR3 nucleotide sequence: TGTGCCAGCAAGACGGGTGATCAGCGGGGGGGCCTGGTTTTCGAGCAGTTCTTC.

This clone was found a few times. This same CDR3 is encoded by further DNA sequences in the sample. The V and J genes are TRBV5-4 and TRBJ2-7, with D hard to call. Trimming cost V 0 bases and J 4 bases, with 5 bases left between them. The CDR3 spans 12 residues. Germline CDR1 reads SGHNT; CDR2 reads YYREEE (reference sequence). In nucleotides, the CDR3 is TGTGCCAGCAGCTTGGGAGGATACGAGCAGTACTTC. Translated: CASSLGGYEQYF. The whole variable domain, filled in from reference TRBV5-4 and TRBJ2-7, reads ETGVTQSPTHLIKTRGQQVTLRCSSQSGHNTVSWYQQALGQGPQFIFQYYREEENGRGNFPPRFSGLQFPNYSSELNVNALELDDSALYLCASSLGGYEQYFGPGTRLTVT.

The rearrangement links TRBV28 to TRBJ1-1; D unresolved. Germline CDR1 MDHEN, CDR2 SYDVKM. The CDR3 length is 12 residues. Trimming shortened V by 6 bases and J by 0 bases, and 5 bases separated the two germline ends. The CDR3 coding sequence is TGTGCCAGCAGCCGGGTGAACACTGAAGCTTTCTTT. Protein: CASSRVNTEAFF.

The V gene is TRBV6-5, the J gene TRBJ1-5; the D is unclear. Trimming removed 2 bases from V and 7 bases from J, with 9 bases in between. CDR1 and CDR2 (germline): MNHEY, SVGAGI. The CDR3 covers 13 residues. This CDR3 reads CASSYGEGQPQHF. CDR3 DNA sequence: TGTGCCAGCAGTTACGGGGAAGGGCAGCCCCAGCATTTT.

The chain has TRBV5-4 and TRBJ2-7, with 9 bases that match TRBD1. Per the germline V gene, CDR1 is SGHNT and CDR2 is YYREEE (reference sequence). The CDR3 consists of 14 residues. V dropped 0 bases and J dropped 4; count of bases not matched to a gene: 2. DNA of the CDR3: TGTGCCAGCAGCTTGGGGGACAGGGAATACGAGCAGTACTTC. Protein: CASSLGDREYEQYF.

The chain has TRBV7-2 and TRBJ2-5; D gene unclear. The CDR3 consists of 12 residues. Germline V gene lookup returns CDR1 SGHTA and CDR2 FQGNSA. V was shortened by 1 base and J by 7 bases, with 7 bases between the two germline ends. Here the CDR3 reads CASSLESATQYF. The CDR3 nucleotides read TGTGCCAGCAGCTTAGAGTCAGCGACCCAGTACTTC.

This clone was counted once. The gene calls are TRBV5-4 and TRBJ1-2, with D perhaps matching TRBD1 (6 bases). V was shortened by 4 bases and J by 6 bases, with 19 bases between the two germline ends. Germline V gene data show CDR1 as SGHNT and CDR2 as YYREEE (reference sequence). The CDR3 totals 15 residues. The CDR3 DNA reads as TGTGCCAGCAGCGGCGGGGGGGCTCCGGGACATGGCTACACCTTC. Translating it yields CASSGGGAPGHGYTF.

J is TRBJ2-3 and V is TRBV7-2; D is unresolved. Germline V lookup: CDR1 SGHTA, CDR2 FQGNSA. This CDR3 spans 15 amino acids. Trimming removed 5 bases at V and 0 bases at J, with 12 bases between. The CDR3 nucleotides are TGTGCCAGCAGCCCTCGGTCTTCTAGCACAGATACGCAGTATTTT. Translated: CASSPRSSSTDTQYF.

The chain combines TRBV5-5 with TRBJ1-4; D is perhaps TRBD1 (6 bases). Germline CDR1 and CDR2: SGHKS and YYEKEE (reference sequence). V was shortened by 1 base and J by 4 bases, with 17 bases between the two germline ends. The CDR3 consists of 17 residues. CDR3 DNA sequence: TGTGCCAGCAGCTTGTATTTGGGGGGCACCCATAATGAAAAACTGTTTTTT. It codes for CASSLYLGGTHNEKLFF.

CDR3 sequence reads: CASSPSLARGNIFVLSYEQYF. CDR3 nucleotide sequence: TGTGCCAGCAGCCCATCCTTAGCCAGGGGAAATATCTTCGTCCTATCCTACGAGCAGTACTTC. This chain links TRBV7-6 with TRBJ2-7, with a possible D match to TRBD1 (6 bases). The germline V gene has CDR1 SGHVS and CDR2 FNYEAQ. The CDR3 is 21 amino acids. V lost 5 bases and J lost 1, with 33 bases in between. The full variable domain, rest sourced from reference TRBV7-6 and TRBJ2-7, is GAGVSQSPRYKVTKRGQDVALRCDPISGHVSLYWYRQALGQGPEFLTYFNYEAQQDKSGLPNDRFSAERPEGSISTLTIQRTEQRDSAMYRCASSPSLARGNIFVLSYEQYFGPGTRLTVT.

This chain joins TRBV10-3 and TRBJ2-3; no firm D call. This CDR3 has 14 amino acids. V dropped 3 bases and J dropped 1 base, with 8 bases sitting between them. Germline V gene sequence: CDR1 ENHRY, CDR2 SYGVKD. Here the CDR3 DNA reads TGTGCCATCAGTGATGGAACACGCACAGATACGCAGTATTTT. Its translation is CAISDGTRTDTQYF.

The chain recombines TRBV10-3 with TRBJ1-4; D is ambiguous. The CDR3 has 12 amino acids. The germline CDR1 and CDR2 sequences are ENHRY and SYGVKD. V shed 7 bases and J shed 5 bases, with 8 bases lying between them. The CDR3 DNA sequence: TGTGCCATCAAAGGTGTCAATGAAAAACTGTTTTTT. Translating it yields CAIKGVNEKLFF.

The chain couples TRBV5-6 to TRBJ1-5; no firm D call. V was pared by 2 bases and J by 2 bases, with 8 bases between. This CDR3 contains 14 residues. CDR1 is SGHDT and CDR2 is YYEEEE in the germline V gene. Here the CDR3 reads CASSFFIGNQPQHF. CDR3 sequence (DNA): TGTGCCAGCAGCTTCTTCATAGGCAATCAGCCCCAGCATTTT.

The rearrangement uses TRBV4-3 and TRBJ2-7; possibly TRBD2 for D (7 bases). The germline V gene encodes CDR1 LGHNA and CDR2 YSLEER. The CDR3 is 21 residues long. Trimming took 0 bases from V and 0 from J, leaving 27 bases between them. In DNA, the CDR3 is TGCGCCAGCAGCCAAGAATTAATGTCGGGGGGCACTTCCTTTAGCTCCTACGAGCAGTACTTC. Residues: CASSQELMSGGTSFSSYEQYF.

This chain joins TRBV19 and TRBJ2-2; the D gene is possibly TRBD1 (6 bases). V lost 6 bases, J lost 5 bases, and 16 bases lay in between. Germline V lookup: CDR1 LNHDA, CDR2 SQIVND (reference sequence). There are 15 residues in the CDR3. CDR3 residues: CASSQQGRGTGELFF. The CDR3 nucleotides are TGTGCCAGTAGCCAACAGGGAAGAGGAACCGGGGAGCTGTTTTTT.

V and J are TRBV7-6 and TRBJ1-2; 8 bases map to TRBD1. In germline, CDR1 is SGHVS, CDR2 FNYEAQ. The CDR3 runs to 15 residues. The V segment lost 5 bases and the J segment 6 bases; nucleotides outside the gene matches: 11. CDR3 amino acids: CASSTGPGTGHGYTF. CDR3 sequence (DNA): TGTGCCAGCAGCACAGGCCCAGGGACAGGCCATGGCTACACCTTC.

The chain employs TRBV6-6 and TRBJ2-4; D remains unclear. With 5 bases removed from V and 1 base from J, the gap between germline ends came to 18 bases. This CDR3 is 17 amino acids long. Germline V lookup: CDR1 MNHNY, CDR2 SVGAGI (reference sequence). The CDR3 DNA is TGTGCCAGCAGTCGGTCGGACGTTCGGACGGCCAAAAACATTCAGTACTTC. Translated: CASSRSDVRTAKNIQYF.

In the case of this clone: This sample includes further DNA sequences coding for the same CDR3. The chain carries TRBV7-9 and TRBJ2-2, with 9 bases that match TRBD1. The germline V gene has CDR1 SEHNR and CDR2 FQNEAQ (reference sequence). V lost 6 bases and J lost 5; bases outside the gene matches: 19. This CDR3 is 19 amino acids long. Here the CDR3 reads CASSFFNIGGQGKTGELFF. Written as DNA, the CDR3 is TGTGCCAGCAGTTTCTTCAATATAGGGGGACAGGGTAAAACCGGGGAGCTGTTTTTT.

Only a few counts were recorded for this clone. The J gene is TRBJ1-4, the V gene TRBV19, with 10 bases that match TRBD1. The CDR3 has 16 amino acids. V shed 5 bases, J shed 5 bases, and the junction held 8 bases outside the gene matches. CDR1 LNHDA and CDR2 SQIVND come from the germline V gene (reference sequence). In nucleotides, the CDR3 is TGTGCCAGTAGTGGGGGACAGGGGAGTCTAAATGAAAAACTGTTTTTT. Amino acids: CASSGGQGSLNEKLFF.

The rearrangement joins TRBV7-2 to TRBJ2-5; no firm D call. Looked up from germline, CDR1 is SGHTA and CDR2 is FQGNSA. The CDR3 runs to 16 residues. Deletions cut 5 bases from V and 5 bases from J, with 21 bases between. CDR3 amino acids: CASSGPPGVPWETQYF. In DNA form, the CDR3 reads TGTGCCAGCAGCGGTCCCCCGGGCGTACCGTGGGAGACCCAGTACTTC.